Presented here are 8 T cell receptor beta chains from one specimen sequenced in a study of CD8+ T cells in alopecia areata. cDNA reverse transcribed from extracted RNA served as the sequencing template. This table comes from immunoSEQ multiplex PCR, and its TCRdb copy is limited to in-frame clones, with some not included. The table shows around 270,000 clones, with roughly 60% occurring only once. Indicated treatment: oral pan-JAK inhibitor, 5-10 mg twice daily. Here the sequenced sample was CD4+ T cells sorted from blood, taken at week 24, from a patient treated with tofacitinib. Receptors originate from a human donor with alopecia areata.

The chain links TRBV5-1 to TRBJ1-1; weak D call: TRBD1 (5 bases). This CDR3 has 13 amino acids. Per germline, CDR1 SGHRS and CDR2 YFSETQ. Trimming removed 4 bases from V and 6 bases from J, with 13 bases in between. CDR3 residues: CASSPGAGPEAFF. In DNA, the CDR3 is TGCGCCAGCAGCCCGGGTGCGGGACCTGAAGCTTTCTTT. Full variable domain (rest looked up from reference TRBV5-1 and TRBJ1-1): KAGVTQTPRYLIKTRGQQVTLSCSPISGHRSVSWYQQTPGQGLQFLFEYFSETQRNKGNFPGRFSGRQFSNSRSEMNVSTLELGDSALYLCASSPGAGPEAFFGQGTRLTVV.

The J gene is TRBJ2-7, the V gene TRBV6-1, with D uncertain. Germline V CDR1 and CDR2: MNHNS, SASEGT. V lost 0 bases, J lost 1 base, and 7 bases lay in between. CDR3 length: 14 residues. DNA for the CDR3: TGTGCCAGCAGTGAAGCCGGGCTATCCTACGAGCAGTACTTC. It specifies CASSEAGLSYEQYF.

This clone was observed once. The J gene is TRBJ2-5, the V gene TRBV11-2; TRBD2 aligns across 10 bases. The CDR3 totals 16 residues. The V segment lost 4 bases and the J segment 4 bases; nucleotides outside the gene matches: 9. Per germline, CDR1 SGHAT and CDR2 FQNNGV. The CDR3 is CASSSQASGGGETQYF. CDR3 nucleotides: TGTGCCAGCAGCTCCCAAGCGAGCGGGGGGGGAGAGACCCAGTACTTC.

CDR3 protein: CASKWGSDYGYTF. In DNA form, the CDR3 reads TGTGCCAGCAAATGGGGGTCGGACTATGGCTACACCTTC. V usage is TRBV25-1 and J usage is TRBJ1-2; possibly TRBD1 for D (5 bases). Trimming removed 7 bases at V and 3 bases at J, with 12 bases between. The CDR3 covers 13 residues. Germline CDR1 reads MGHDK; CDR2 reads SYGVNS.

This clone was found a few times. V is TRBV29-1 and J is TRBJ2-3; D possibly uses TRBD1 or TRBD2 (5 bases each). CDR1 and CDR2 from the germline V gene are SQVTM and ANQGSEA. The germline V and J ends were trimmed by 4 bases and 10 bases, with 12 bases remaining between them. This CDR3 has 11 residues. CDR3 in DNA: TGCAGCGTTGTCAGTTTGGGGGCGCAGTATTTT. This translates into CSVVSLGAQYF.

This clone has a handful of counts. V gene TRBV2 combines with J gene TRBJ2-2, with 9 bases that match TRBD1. V lost 8 bases and J lost 6; bases outside the gene matches: 7. This CDR3 has 14 amino acids. Germline V gene sequence: CDR1 SNHLY, CDR2 FYNNEI. The CDR3 region has the DNA TGTGCCAGCGCGGGACAGGGCTGGGCCGGGGAGCTGTTTTTT. This sequence encodes CASAGQGWAGELFF. The full variable domain, in which reference TRBV2 and TRBJ2-2 provide the parts outside the CDR3, is EPEVTQTPSHQVTQMGQEVILRCVPISNHLYFYWYRQILGQKVEFLVSFYNNEISEKSEIFDDQFSVERPDGSNFTLKIRSTKLEDSAMYFCASAGQGWAGELFFGEGSRLTVL.

The chain combines TRBV5-1 with TRBJ1-2; unclear D gene. V was cut by 1 base and J by 3 bases, with 10 bases left in between. CDR1 SGHRS and CDR2 YFSETQ come from the germline V gene. CDR3 length equals 14 residues. In DNA form, the CDR3 reads TGCGCCAGCAGCTTGCACGGCCGTGACTATGGCTACACCTTC. It codes for CASSLHGRDYGYTF.

V usage is TRBV29-1 and J usage is TRBJ2-3; 7 bases agree with TRBD2. The junction had 6 bases not matched to a gene; V was cut back by 5 bases and J by 1 base. Looked up from germline, CDR1 is SQVTM and CDR2 is ANQGSEA. CDR3 size: 14 residues. CDR3 DNA sequence: TGCAGCGTTAGGAATCGGGGGGGCACAGATACGCAGTATTTT. Translation: CSVRNRGGTDTQYF.